The 20 T cell receptor beta chains reported below all come from one sample, sequenced in a study of cytomegalovirus exposure and HLA in healthy donors. PCR involved 60 Vbeta and 13 Jbeta primers. Produced via immunoSEQ multiplex PCR; TCRdb's table is partial and in-frame only. This table holds about 130,000 clones, roughly 68% found once. Sequencing was done on a sample of PBMCs. Every receptor here comes from a woman aged 45-65 years in good health and CMV-seropositive.

In this sample, this clone turned up a few times. The chain recombines TRBV7-9 with TRBJ2-1, with D tentatively TRBD2 (5 bases). The germline V and J ends were trimmed by 7 bases and 3 bases, with 7 bases remaining between them. This CDR3 contains 12 residues. Germline values: CDR1 SEHNR, CDR2 FQNEAQ (reference sequence). The CDR3 coding sequence is TGTGCCAGCACACGGGACTACAATGAGCAGTTCTTC. Translating gives CASTRDYNEQFF.

The genes are TRBV10-3 and TRBJ2-3; a weak D match, TRBD2 (6 bases). With 8 bases removed from V and 1 base from J, the gap between germline ends came to 10 bases. The germline CDR1 and CDR2 sequences are ENHRY and SYGVKD. The CDR3 totals 13 residues. The CDR3 sequence: CAIGGGGTDTQYF. The CDR3 bases are TGTGCCATCGGAGGCGGGGGCACAGATACGCAGTATTTT.

The chain uses TRBV4-1 and TRBJ2-2; 8 positions match TRBD1. Germline CDR1 is MGHRA and CDR2 is YSYEKL. Trimming at V came to 4 bases and at J to 2 bases, leaving 6 bases not matched to a gene. The CDR3 is made up of 16 amino acids. This chain's CDR3 is CASSRTGTGNTGELFF. The CDR3 nucleotides are TGCGCCAGCAGCCGTACCGGGACAGGAAACACCGGGGAGCTGTTTTTT.

This clone was picked up one time. The gene calls are TRBV30 and TRBJ2-2, with 7 nucleotides matching TRBD1. Germline CDR1 and CDR2: GTSNPN and SVGIG (reference sequence). There are 13 residues in the CDR3. After removal of 4 bases from V and 5 bases from J, the junction contained 4 bases not matched to a gene. The CDR3 nucleotides are TGTGCCTGGACGGTACAGGGGACCGGGGAGCTGTTTTTT. Its translation is CAWTVQGTGELFF. The entire variable domain, with the rest obtained from reference TRBV30 and TRBJ2-2, is as follows: SQTIHQWPATLVQPVGSPLSLECTVEGTSNPNLYWYRQAAGRGLQLLFYSVGIGQISSEVPQNLSASRPQDRQFILSSKKLLLSDSGFYLCAWTVQGTGELFFGEGSRLTVL.

This clone showed up just a few times. The J gene is TRBJ1-5, the V gene TRBV9; D not resolved. Germline CDR1 reads SGDLS; CDR2 reads YYNGEE. This CDR3 is built from 14 residues. V dropped 0 bases and J dropped 2 bases, with 6 bases sitting between them. The chain's CDR3 is CASSVGVGNQPQHF. CDR3 sequence (DNA): TGTGCCAGCAGCGTAGGAGTGGGCAATCAGCCCCAGCATTTT.

This clone was found a few times. The chain links TRBV6-6 to TRBJ2-5; 8 bases are shared with TRBD1. J was trimmed by 0 bases and V by 5 bases; bases with no gene match: 2. Germline CDR1 is MNHNY and CDR2 is SVGAGI (reference sequence). This CDR3 has 14 amino acids. Here the CDR3 reads CASSRQGNQETQYF. The CDR3 DNA reads TGTGCCAGCAGTCGACAGGGGAACCAAGAGACCCAGTACTTC.

This chain links TRBV5-4 with TRBJ2-4, with 7 bases fitting TRBD2. The CDR3 length is 14 residues. CDR1 SGHNT and CDR2 YYREEE come from the germline V gene (reference sequence). The junction had 10 bases not matched to a gene; V was cut back by 6 bases and J by 7 bases. The CDR3 region is CASTGEGAGNIQYF. CDR3 sequence (DNA): TGTGCCAGCACCGGGGAGGGCGCCGGGAACATTCAGTACTTC.

The J gene is TRBJ2-7, the V gene TRBV19; 7 bases agree with TRBD1. The CDR3 has 14 amino acids. Germline CDR1 LNHDA, CDR2 SQIVND (reference sequence). V trimming: 6 bases; J trimming: 2 bases; junction bases outside the gene matches: 7. CDR3 in DNA: TGTGCCAGTAGGGGGACAGCGAAAGCCTACGAGCAGTACTTC. Translation: CASRGTAKAYEQYF.

This clone has just a few counts. The CDR3 nucleotides are TGTGCCAGCAGCGCGAGCCGACAGGGTTGGCAGCCCCAGCATTTT. This gives the protein CASSASRQGWQPQHF. The chain links TRBV5-8 to TRBJ1-5; TRBD1 matches at 7 bases. This CDR3 region has 15 residues. J gave up 7 bases and V 4 bases, and 11 bases lay outside the gene matches. CDR1 SGHTS and CDR2 YDEGEE come from the germline V gene.

The chain links TRBV29-1 to TRBJ2-1; 8 nucleotides agree with TRBD1. V gave up 2 bases and J gave up 13 bases; unmatched junction bases: 10. The CDR3 spans 13 residues. Per the germline V gene, CDR1 is SQVTM and CDR2 is ANQGSEA. This chain's CDR3 is CSVEYVGQVIQFF. In DNA, the CDR3 is TGCAGCGTTGAATATGTGGGACAGGTAATTCAGTTCTTC.

This rearrangement joins TRBV11-2 to TRBJ2-7; 7 bases are a match to TRBD1. V shed 1 base and J 3 bases; nucleotides not matched to a gene: 3. The CDR3 spans 14 residues. Germline values: CDR1 SGHAT, CDR2 FQNNGV. CDR3 sequence (DNA): TGTGCCAGCAGCTTAGGCCGGACAGGCTACGAGCAGTACTTC. It translates to CASSLGRTGYEQYF.

The rearrangement joins TRBV6-6 to TRBJ2-2; no clear D. From germline, CDR1 is MNHNY and CDR2 SVGAGI (reference sequence). With 6 bases removed from V and 6 bases from J, the gap between germline ends came to 14 bases. The CDR3 consists of 14 residues. CDR3 sequence: CASSKPAVPGELFF. The CDR3 nucleotides read TGTGCCAGCAGCAAACCCGCGGTCCCCGGGGAGCTGTTTTTT.

This chain uses TRBV18 with TRBJ2-1, with 7 bases that match TRBD1. V was pared by 8 bases and J by 10 bases, with 11 bases of the junction left unmatched. The CDR3 is 13 amino acids. The germline V gene has CDR1 KGHSH and CDR2 LQKENI. The DNA for the CDR3 is TGTGCCAGCCGATCTACAGGGGCATGGGAGCAGTTCTTC. Amino acids: CASRSTGAWEQFF.

This chain connects TRBV4-2 to TRBJ2-1; 12 bases line up with TRBD2. Germline V lookup: CDR1 LGHNA, CDR2 YNFKEQ. V lost 2 bases to trimming and J lost 9 bases; unmatched junction nucleotides: 11. CDR3 length: 17 amino acids. CDR3 in DNA: TGTGCCAGCAGCCAACCAGGCGGGGCTAGCGGGGGGGGTGAGCAGTTCTTC. Translation: CASSQPGGASGGGEQFF.

The rearrangement joins TRBV4-2 to TRBJ2-1; the match to TRBD2 covers 12 bases. J gave up 4 bases and V 0 bases, and 1 base lay outside the gene matches. This CDR3 has 16 residues. Germline assignment: CDR1 LGHNA and CDR2 YNFKEQ. CDR3 in DNA: TGTGCCAGCAGCCAAGATGGGACTAGCGGGTACAATGAGCAGTTCTTC. Its translation is CASSQDGTSGYNEQFF.

This clone has a single count. The gene calls are TRBV2 and TRBJ1-6; TRBD1 matches 7 bases. There are 15 residues in the CDR3. CDR1 SNHLY and CDR2 FYNNEI come from the germline V gene. J was trimmed by 8 bases and V by 8 bases; bases with no gene match: 12. This CDR3 reads CASRLLQGEYSPLHF. The CDR3 nucleotides read TGTGCCAGCCGGCTCTTGCAGGGGGAGTATTCACCCCTCCACTTT.

V is TRBV5-1 and J is TRBJ2-2, with a tentative D call TRBD1 (5 bases). The germline gives CDR1 SGHRS, CDR2 YFSETQ. CDR3 size: 13 residues. Deletions cut 7 bases from V and 5 bases from J, with 12 bases between. CDR3 sequence: CASGKGLTGELFF. CDR3 bases: TGCGCCAGCGGGAAGGGGTTAACCGGGGAGCTGTTTTTT.

The chain employs TRBV4-2 and TRBJ2-3; D not resolved. V dropped 0 bases and J dropped 6 bases, with 13 bases sitting between them. CDR1 and CDR2 from the germline V gene are LGHNA and YNFKEQ. This CDR3 has 15 amino acids. DNA of the CDR3: TGTGCCAGCAGCCAAGAGGGTAGCTCCTTGGATACGCAGTATTTT. Protein product: CASSQEGSSLDTQYF.

The V gene is TRBV4-1, the J gene TRBJ2-1; 8 nucleotides agree with TRBD2. The germline V gene has CDR1 MGHRA and CDR2 YSYEKL. The CDR3 runs to 15 residues. The trim removed 5 bases at V and 8 bases at J, leaving 11 bases unmatched. Here the CDR3 reads CASSGAGGAADEQFF. The CDR3 DNA is TGCGCCAGCAGCGGGGCCGGGGGGGCGGCTGATGAGCAGTTCTTC.

The CDR3, as DNA: TGTGCCATCATCGAGGGGACAGGGAATGGCTACACCTTC. Its translation is CAIIEGTGNGYTF. The chain carries TRBV10-3 and TRBJ1-2; 9 positions match TRBD1. The CDR3 totals 13 residues. CDR1 and CDR2 from the germline V gene are ENHRY and SYGVKD. J was trimmed by 6 bases and V by 7 bases; bases with no gene match: 6.